This TCR beta chain was identified during a study of CD8+CD57+ T cells in acquired aplastic anemia. The wider study: Sorted CD4+ plus CD8+ cells gave DNA averaging around 3 ug.

On this clonotype: Its antigen is undetermined.

Genomic DNA constituted the template upon which TCR beta VDJ and CDR3 profiling was performed. TCRdb called the reads again in MiXCR, with one record for every CDR3 protein. Of some 180,000 distinct CDR3 sequences listed, less than 50% are singletons. Looked up from germline, CDR1 is DFQATT and CDR2 is SNEGSKA (reference sequence). Losses at the gene ends were 5 bases for V and 2 bases for J; bases not matched to a gene: 4. The CDR3 is made up of 14 amino acids. Study conclusions and caveats: Between the patient and control groups, CD8+ Simpson's diversity did not differ significantly. The number of CD8+ CDR3 sequences shared by patients and controls was twenty-nine.

The authors sequenced patients whose flow cytometry had shown CD8+CD57+ cell expansion. The blood sampling took place in patients who had so far received no therapy. This sequence originates from a human donor with aplastic anemia. The source material was sorted CD4+, CD8+, or CD8+CD57+ T cells (not recorded which) from PBMCs. The chain combines TRBV20-1 with TRBJ2-1, with 9 bases identical to TRBD2. For the CDR3, the DNA is TGCAGTGCTCGGACTAGCGAAGCCTACAATGAGCAGTTCTTC. This gives the protein CSARTSEAYNEQFF.